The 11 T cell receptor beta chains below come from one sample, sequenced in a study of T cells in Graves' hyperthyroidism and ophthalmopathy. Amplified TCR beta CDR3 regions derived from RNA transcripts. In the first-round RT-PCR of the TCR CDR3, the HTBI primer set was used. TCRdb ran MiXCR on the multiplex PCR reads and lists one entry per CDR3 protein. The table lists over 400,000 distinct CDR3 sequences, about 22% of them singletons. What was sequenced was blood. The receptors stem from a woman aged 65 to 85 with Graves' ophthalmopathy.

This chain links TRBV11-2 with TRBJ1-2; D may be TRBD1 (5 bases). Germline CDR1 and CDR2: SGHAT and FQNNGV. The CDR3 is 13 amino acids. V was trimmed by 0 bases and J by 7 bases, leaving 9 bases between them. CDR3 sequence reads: CASSLDGRGGYTF. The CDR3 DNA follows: TGTGCCAGCAGCTTAGACGGTAGGGGTGGCTACACCTTC.

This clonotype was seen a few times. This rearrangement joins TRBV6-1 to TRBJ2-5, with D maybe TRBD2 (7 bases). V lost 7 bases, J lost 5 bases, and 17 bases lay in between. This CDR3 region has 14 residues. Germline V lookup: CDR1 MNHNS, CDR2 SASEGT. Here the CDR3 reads CASTEGGGGETQYF. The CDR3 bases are TGTGCCAGCACCGAAGGGGGGGGTGGGGAGACCCAGTACTTC.

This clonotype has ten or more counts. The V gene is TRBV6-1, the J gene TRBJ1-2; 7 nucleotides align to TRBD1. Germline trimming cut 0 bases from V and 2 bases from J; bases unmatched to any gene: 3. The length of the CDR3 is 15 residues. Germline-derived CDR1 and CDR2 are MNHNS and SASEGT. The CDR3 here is CASSEAGQLNYGYTF. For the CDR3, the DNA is TGTGCCAGCAGTGAAGCGGGACAGCTAAACTATGGCTACACCTTC.

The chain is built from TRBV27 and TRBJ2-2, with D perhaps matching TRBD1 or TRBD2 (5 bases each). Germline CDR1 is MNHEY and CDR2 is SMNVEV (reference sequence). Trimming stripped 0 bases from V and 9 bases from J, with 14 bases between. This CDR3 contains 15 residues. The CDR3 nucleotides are TGTGCCAGCAGTTTATCCGGGACCAGAGGGTGGGAGCTGTTTTTT. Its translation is CASSLSGTRGWELFF.

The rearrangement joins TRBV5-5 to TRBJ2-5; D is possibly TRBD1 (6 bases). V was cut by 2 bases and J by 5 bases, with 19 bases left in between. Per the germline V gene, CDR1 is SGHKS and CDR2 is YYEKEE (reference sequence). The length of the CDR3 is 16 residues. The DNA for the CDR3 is TGTGCCAGCAGCTTCGGCCTGGGGGCCGGATTGGAGACCCAGTACTTC. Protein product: CASSFGLGAGLETQYF.

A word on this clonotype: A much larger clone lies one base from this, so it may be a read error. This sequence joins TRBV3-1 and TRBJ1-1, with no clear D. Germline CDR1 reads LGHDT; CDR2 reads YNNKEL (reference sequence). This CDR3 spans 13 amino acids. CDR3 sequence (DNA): TGTGCCGGCAGCCACATACAAGACACTGAAGCTTTCTTT. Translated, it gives CAGSHIQDTEAFF.

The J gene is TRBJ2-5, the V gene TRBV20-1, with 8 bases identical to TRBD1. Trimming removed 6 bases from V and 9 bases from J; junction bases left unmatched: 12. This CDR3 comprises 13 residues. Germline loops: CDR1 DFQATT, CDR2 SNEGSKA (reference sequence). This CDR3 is CSALGDRPSAQYF. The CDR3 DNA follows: TGCAGTGCCCTGGGGGACAGGCCCTCGGCCCAGTACTTC.

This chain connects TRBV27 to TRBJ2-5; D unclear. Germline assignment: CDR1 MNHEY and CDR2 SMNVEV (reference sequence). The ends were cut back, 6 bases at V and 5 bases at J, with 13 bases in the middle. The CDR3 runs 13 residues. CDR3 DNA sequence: TGTGCCAGCAGCCCTGGATTTGGCGAGACCCAGTACTTC. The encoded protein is CASSPGFGETQYF.

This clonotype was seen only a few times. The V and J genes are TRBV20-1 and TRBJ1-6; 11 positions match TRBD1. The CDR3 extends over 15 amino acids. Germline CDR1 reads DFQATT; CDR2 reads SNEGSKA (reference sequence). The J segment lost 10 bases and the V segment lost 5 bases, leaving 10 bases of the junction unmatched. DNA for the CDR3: TGCAGTGCTCGGACAGGGGGCGTTGTTAACTCACCCCTCCACTTT. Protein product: CSARTGGVVNSPLHF.

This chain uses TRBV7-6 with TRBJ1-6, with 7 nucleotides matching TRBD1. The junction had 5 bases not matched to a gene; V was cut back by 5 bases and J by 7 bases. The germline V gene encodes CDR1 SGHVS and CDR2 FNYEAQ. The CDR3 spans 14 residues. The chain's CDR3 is CASSQGQTNSPLHF. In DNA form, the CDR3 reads TGTGCCAGCAGCCAGGGACAGACGAATTCACCCCTCCACTTT.

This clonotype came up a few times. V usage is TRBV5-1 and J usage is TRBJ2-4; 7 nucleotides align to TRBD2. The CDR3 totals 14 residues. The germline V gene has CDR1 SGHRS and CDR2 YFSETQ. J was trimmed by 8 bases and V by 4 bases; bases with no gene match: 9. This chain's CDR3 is CASSAGRGGDIQYF. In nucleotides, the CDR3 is TGCGCCAGCAGCGCGGGGCGGGGAGGGGACATTCAGTACTTC.